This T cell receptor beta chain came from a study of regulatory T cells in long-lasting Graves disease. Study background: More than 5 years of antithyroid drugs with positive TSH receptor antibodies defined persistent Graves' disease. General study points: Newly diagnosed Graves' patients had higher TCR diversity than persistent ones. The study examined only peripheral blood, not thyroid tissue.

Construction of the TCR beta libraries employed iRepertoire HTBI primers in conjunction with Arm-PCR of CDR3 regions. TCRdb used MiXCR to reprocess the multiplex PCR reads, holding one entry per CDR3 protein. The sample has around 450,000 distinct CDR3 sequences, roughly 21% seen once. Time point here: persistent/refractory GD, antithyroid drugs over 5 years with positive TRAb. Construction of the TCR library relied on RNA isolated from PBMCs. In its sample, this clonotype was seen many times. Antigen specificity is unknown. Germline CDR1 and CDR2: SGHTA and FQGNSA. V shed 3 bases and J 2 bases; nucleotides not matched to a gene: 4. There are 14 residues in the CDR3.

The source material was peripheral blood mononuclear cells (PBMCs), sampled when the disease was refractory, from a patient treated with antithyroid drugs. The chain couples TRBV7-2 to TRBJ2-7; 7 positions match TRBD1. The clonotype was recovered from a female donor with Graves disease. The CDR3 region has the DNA TGTGCCAGCAGCTTTCCGGGACAGACCTACGAGCAGTACTTC. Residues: CASSFPGQTYEQYF.